This T cell receptor beta chain is from a study of OX40 agonist ivuxolimab in advanced cancers. For the wider study: Ivuxolimab, which targeted the costimulatory receptor OX40 (CD134), was an agonistic, fully human IgG2 monoclonal antibody. Patients were allowed to have had prior anti-PD-1, anti-PD-L1 or anti-CTLA-4 therapy, and 40% of the dose-escalation patients had been treated with checkpoint inhibitors. In the dose-escalation cohort, around 80% of patients were male, and the mean age was 60 years with a range of about 20 to 79. Intravenous ivuxolimab was administered to patients every 2 weeks at six dose levels: 0.01, 0.1, 0.3, 1.5, 3 and 10 mg/kg. Of the 50 to 55 dose-escalation patients, hepatocellular carcinoma was present in approximately 20, melanoma in about 15, renal cell carcinoma in 9 and head and neck cancer in 9. The paper covers the monotherapy dose-escalation part of the phase I ivuxolimab trial, which included N ≈ 52 patients. Partial responses were achieved by three dose-escalation patients, of whom one had hepatocellular carcinoma and two had cutaneous melanoma. The point of sequencing TCRbeta in the periphery was to test whether ivuxolimab changed TCR sequence diversity and drove clonal T-cell expansion.

Comments on this clone: What antigen it recognizes has not been identified. There are no base qualities to consult, and no much larger clone falls within one base.

The trial excluded patients who had a history of autoimmune disease or who were on systemic immunosuppression. Peripheral blood for TCR sequencing was collected from all dose cohorts at baseline, on cycle 4 day 1, and on cycle 7 day 1. The samples were drawn from a first-in-human, open-label, multicenter phase I dose-escalation trial of ivuxolimab. Adults with locally advanced or metastatic melanoma, renal cell carcinoma, hepatocellular carcinoma or head and neck squamous cell carcinoma were enrolled in the trial. CD4+ and CD8+ T cells were sorted separately from peripheral blood before TCR sequencing. Genomic DNA was extracted from sorted cells for sequencing of the TCRbeta CDR3 region. TCRbeta CDR3 regions were sequenced using the immunoSEQ Assay. TCRdb's version of the immuneACCESS table is confined to in-frame rearrangements and falls short of the full clone set. An unresolved V gene accounts for under half of the shortfall where checked; the remainder is of unknown origin. This sample gives some 50,000 clones in total; approximately 82% of them show up just once. The top ten clones comprise 3.1% of the sample.

V ends up 2 bases short and J 9 bases short, with an unmatched junction base count of 6. Via the germline V gene, CDR1 is SGHDN and CDR2 FVKESK. The CDR3 sequence holds 15 residues, the cysteine and phenylalanine included. Just the 45-base CDR3 DNA is kept, in frame starting at base 1. On the study overall, not on this receptor specifically: Low levels of normalized T-cell clonal expansion were also seen in some nonresponding patients. Which antigens the clonally expanded peripheral T cells were specific for was not determined. At doses of 0.1 to 3.0 mg/kg, clonal expansion of both CD4+ and CD8+ blood T cells was observed from baseline to week 6. On average, CD8+ T cells showed more expanded clones than CD4+ T cells after ivuxolimab. Partial responders in the 0.1-3.0 mg/kg groups had among the lowest normalized peripheral clonal expansion, especially among CD8+ T cells.

Here the sequenced sample was CD4+ or CD8+ T cells sorted from blood, taken in a trial of the OX40 agonist ivuxolimab. This sequence was found in an adult with an advanced solid tumor such as melanoma, head and neck, liver or kidney cancer. The sequence links TRBV14 to TRBJ2-1; TRBD2 lines up with 11 middle nucleotides. CDR3 region: CASSQRDSGGAEQFF. The nucleotide sequence is TGTGCCAGCAGCCAACGCGATAGCGGGGGGGCTGAGCAGTTCTTC.